The clone carrying this TCR beta chain appeared a few times. MiXCR was run by TCRdb on the RT-PCR reads, yielding one entry per CDR3 protein. The data show more than 600,000 distinct CDR3 sequences, about 14% seen once. This TCR was sampled from a female donor in good health, serving as a healthy control. Sequencing input: memory CD4+ T cells from blood.

DNA for the CDR3: TGTGCCAGCAGCTCGAACAGGGAAGCGCAGTATTTT. Translated, it gives CASSSNREAQYF. The rearrangement joins TRBV7-2 to TRBJ2-3; TRBD1 might be the D (6 bases). CDR1 is SGHTA and CDR2 is FQGNSA in the germline V gene. CDR3 length equals 12 residues. V was trimmed by 4 bases and J by 10 bases, leaving 12 bases between them.